This TCR beta chain was sequenced during a study of T cell responses to AZD1222 COVID-19 vaccine. As concerns this clone: What it recognizes is unknown.

V lost 11 bases, J lost 5 bases, and 1 base stayed unmatched. There are 11 residues in the CDR3. Per germline, CDR1 SNHLY and CDR2 FYNNEI. Repertoires were generated with immunoSEQ multiplex PCR, while TCRdb's copy carries only in-frame clones and drops some. The data contain around 120,000 clones, approximately 83% of them seen just once; the ten biggest clones take up roughly 1.6%. General study findings and limits: Distributed over spike, vaccine-associated CD4 TCRs predominated at 160-218 and 743-854. The study identified only five or six AZD1222 recipients as seropositive at baseline. Unmutated variant regions reportedly attract nearly half of all spike-specific TCRs.

Sequenced material: peripheral blood, taken on day 0 of AZD1222 vaccination. This TCR came from an adult in good health. The chain recombines TRBV2 with TRBJ2-1, with 9 bases lining up with TRBD1. The CDR3 nucleotides are TGTGCCGGGACAGGGAACAATGAGCAGTTCTTC. Translated, it gives CAGTGNNEQFF.